This T cell receptor (beta chain) appears in the sequencing data of a study of T cells in Graves' hyperthyroidism and ophthalmopathy. RNA transcripts gave rise to amplified TCR beta CDR3 regions. The HTBI primer set was used in a first-round RT-PCR of the TCR CDR3. TCRdb re-called the multiplex PCR reads through MiXCR, storing one row per CDR3 protein. This table has about 540,000 distinct CDR3 sequences, about half appearing once. Study-wide results and limits: Most expanded thyroid clonotypes above 0.001 also appeared in blood. The model foresaw ophthalmopathy a median roughly 6 months prior to onset.

Details on this clonotype: Its antigen is not known.

Sequenced material: peripheral blood or thyroid tissue (not recorded which). This sequence was found in a woman aged 18-29 years with Graves' hyperthyroidism.

The CDR3 DNA sequence: TGTGCCAGCAGCTCGACAGGCCACGAGCAGTACTTC. Protein product: CASSSTGHEQYF. This chain links TRBV5-5 with TRBJ2-7; perhaps TRBD1 as D (6 bases). Trimming removed 3 bases at V and 5 bases at J, with 9 bases between. The CDR3 has 12 residues. Germline loops: CDR1 SGHKS, CDR2 YYEKEE (reference sequence).